Shown below are 15 T cell receptor beta chains from a single sample sequenced in a study of molecular identifiers for immune sequencing clone quantification. In TCRdb, the PCR reads were re-called with MiXCR into one record per CDR3 protein. Altogether about 86,000 distinct CDR3 sequences are present, roughly 25% being singletons, with the ten largest covering about 0.8%. Sequencing was done on a sample of naive CD8+ T cells from blood, with Jurkat cell RNA spiked in. Subset defined: FACS-sorted CD8+CD4-CCR7+CD45RA+ naive T cells. The receptors stem from a human donor in good health. Some libraries in this study had Jurkat cell RNA spiked in.

For this clonotype: One base away lies a much larger clone, so this may be a sequencing read error. V is TRBV7-3 and J is TRBJ2-7; D might be TRBD1 (5 bases). Germline CDR1 SGHTA, CDR2 FQGTGA. The CDR3 totals 14 residues. DNA of the CDR3: TGTGCCAGCAGCCCGGACACCCACTCCTACAAGCAGTACTTC. It specifies CASSPDTHSYKQYF.

This clonotype was recorded many times. J is TRBJ2-7 and V is TRBV7-2; the D gene is possibly TRBD2 (5 bases). The CDR3 contains 16 residues. Germline V lookup: CDR1 SGHTA, CDR2 FQGNSA. V shed 3 bases and J shed 3 bases, with 18 bases lying between them. CDR3 bases: TGTGCCAGCAGCTTCGATCGGGCCCCGGGAAACTACGAGCAGTACTTC. It specifies CASSFDRAPGNYEQYF. Full variable domain (outside the CDR3, taken from reference TRBV7-2 and TRBJ2-7): GAGVSQSPSNKVTEKGKDVELRCDPISGHTALYWYRQSLGQGLEFLIYFQGNSAPDKSGLPSDRFSAERTGGSVSTLTIQRTQQEDSAVYLCASSFDRAPGNYEQYFGPGTRLTVT.

A note on this clonotype: A much larger clone differs by one base, so this may be a read error. V usage is TRBV27 and J usage is TRBJ2-3; D not certain. The CDR3 runs 11 residues. CDR1 MNHEY and CDR2 SMNVEV come from the germline V gene (reference sequence). The chain's CDR3 is CASSLGNTQCF. The DNA of the CDR3 is TGTGCCAGCAGTTTGGGAAATACGCAGTGTTTT.

This clonotype showed up many times. The chain combines TRBV9 with TRBJ2-2, with 7 nucleotides matching TRBD2. The CDR3 has 15 residues. Trimming cost V 2 bases and J 0 bases; bases outside gene matches: 1. CDR1 is SGDLS and CDR2 is YYNGEE in the germline V gene. CDR3 sequence: CASSVGTTNTGELFF. CDR3 sequence (DNA): TGTGCCAGCAGCGTGGGGACTACGAACACCGGGGAGCTGTTTTTT.

This chain uses TRBV7-9 with TRBJ1-5; 8 nucleotides match TRBD1. The CDR3 covers 15 residues. V lost 5 bases and J lost 5; bases outside the gene matches: 8. Germline V gene sequence: CDR1 SEHNR, CDR2 FQNEAQ (reference sequence). CDR3 sequence reads: CASSHGTGGDQPQHF. DNA for the CDR3: TGTGCCAGCAGCCACGGGACAGGTGGAGATCAGCCCCAGCATTTT.

Ten or more counts support this clonotype. The V gene is TRBV4-3, the J gene TRBJ1-1, with no clear D. Germline V gene data show CDR1 as LGHNA and CDR2 as YSLEER. The CDR3 loop spans 16 amino acids. The V and J ends lost 1 base and 0 bases respectively, with 12 bases between them. The CDR3: CASSQGRGGLNTEAFF. DNA for the CDR3: TGCGCCAGCAGCCAAGGTAGAGGAGGCCTGAACACTGAAGCTTTCTTT.

The chain joins TRBV6-1 to TRBJ2-5; 7 positions agree with TRBD1. CDR1 is MNHNS and CDR2 is SASEGT in the germline V gene. This CDR3 comprises 16 residues. V lost 2 bases, J lost 5 bases, and 11 bases stayed unmatched. CDR3 loop: CASSEFGDSRRETQYF. The CDR3 DNA reads as TGTGCCAGCAGTGAATTTGGGGACAGCCGCCGCGAGACCCAGTACTTC.

Concerning this clonotype itself: This sequence may be a read error, since a much larger clone differs from it by one base. This rearrangement joins TRBV4-1 to TRBJ1-5; 7 nucleotides line up with TRBD1. Losses at the gene ends were 1 base for V and 5 bases for J; bases not matched to a gene: 5. Germline CDR1 is MGHRA and CDR2 is YSYEKL. This CDR3 spans 15 amino acids. Here the CDR3 reads CASSQVGTDHQPQHF. The CDR3 DNA reads as TGCGCCAGCAGCCAAGTTGGGACAGATCATCAGCCCCAGCATTTT.

This clonotype was detected ten times or more. The chain uses TRBV7-9 and TRBJ2-1, with D possibly being TRBD2 (7 bases). V was shortened by 5 bases and J by 3 bases, with 17 bases between the two germline ends. CDR1 is SEHNR and CDR2 is FQNEAQ in the germline V gene (reference sequence). The CDR3 spans 16 residues. This CDR3 reads CASSPSSGGYYNEQFF. The CDR3 DNA reads as TGTGCCAGCAGCCCTAGCTCGGGGGGCTACTACAATGAGCAGTTCTTC. The full variable domain, completed using reference TRBV7-9 and TRBJ2-1, is DTGVSQNPRHKITKRGQNVTFRCDPISEHNRLYWYRQTLGQGPEFLTYFQNEAQLEKSRLLSDRFSAERPKGSFSTLEIQRTEQGDSAMYLCASSPSSGGYYNEQFFGPGTRLTVL.

This clonotype was detected many times. This sequence joins TRBV3-1 and TRBJ2-3; TRBD2 matches 11 bases. V shed 9 bases, J shed 2 bases, and the junction held 10 bases outside the gene matches. Germline V CDR1 and CDR2: LGHDT, YNNKEL (reference sequence). The CDR3 totals 16 residues. The CDR3: CASEGGTSGYTDTQYF. The CDR3 region has the DNA TGTGCCAGTGAGGGGGGGACTAGCGGATACACAGATACGCAGTATTTT.

CDR3 in DNA: TGTGCCAGCAGCTTGCCTAGCAATGAGCAGTTCTTC. Translated: CASSLPSNEQFF. The rearrangement uses TRBV7-9 and TRBJ2-1; D is uncertain. Germline V CDR1 and CDR2: SEHNR, FQNEAQ (reference sequence). The ends were cut back, 3 bases at V and 6 bases at J, with 6 bases in the middle. The CDR3 runs 12 residues.

This clonotype was recorded a few times. The gene calls are TRBV7-6 and TRBJ2-7; 7 positions agree with TRBD2. Per germline, CDR1 SGHVS and CDR2 FNYEAQ. The CDR3 consists of 16 residues. Unmatched junction bases numbered 8, after V lost 1 base and J lost 2 bases. For the CDR3, the DNA is TGTGCCAGCAGCTTAGAAGGGAGGACTAGGGCCTACGAGCAGTACTTC. It encodes CASSLEGRTRAYEQYF.

This clonotype was found many times. The chain's CDR3 is CASSQERGSVAEKLFF. The CDR3 nucleotides read TGCGCCAGCAGCCAAGAAAGAGGATCCGTCGCTGAAAAACTGTTTTTT. This chain joins TRBV4-3 and TRBJ1-4; the D is unclear. The V gene lost 0 bases and the J gene lost 7 bases, with 15 bases spanning the gap. CDR3 length: 16 amino acids. CDR1 and CDR2 (germline): LGHNA, YSLEER.

This clonotype was recorded a few times. The V and J genes are TRBV4-3 and TRBJ2-7, with D unclear. The CDR3 contains 13 residues. Trimming pared 0 bases from V and 5 bases from J, leaving 8 bases between. Germline V gives CDR1 LGHNA, CDR2 YSLEER. CDR3: CASSQDIVDEQYF. For the CDR3, the DNA is TGCGCCAGCAGCCAAGATATCGTCGACGAGCAGTACTTC.

About this clonotype itself: Without the conserved terminal phenylalanine or tryptophan, this CDR3 likely stems from a read error. This chain uses TRBV6-1 with TRBJ1-6; no firm D call. The CDR3 has 16 residues. From germline, CDR1 is MNHNS and CDR2 SASEGT. V was cut by 0 bases and J by 3 bases, with 9 bases left in between. In DNA, the CDR3 is TGTGCCAGCAGTGAAGCGCTTCGCAGCTATAATTCACCCCTCCACTTG. Its protein product is CASSEALRSYNSPLHL.